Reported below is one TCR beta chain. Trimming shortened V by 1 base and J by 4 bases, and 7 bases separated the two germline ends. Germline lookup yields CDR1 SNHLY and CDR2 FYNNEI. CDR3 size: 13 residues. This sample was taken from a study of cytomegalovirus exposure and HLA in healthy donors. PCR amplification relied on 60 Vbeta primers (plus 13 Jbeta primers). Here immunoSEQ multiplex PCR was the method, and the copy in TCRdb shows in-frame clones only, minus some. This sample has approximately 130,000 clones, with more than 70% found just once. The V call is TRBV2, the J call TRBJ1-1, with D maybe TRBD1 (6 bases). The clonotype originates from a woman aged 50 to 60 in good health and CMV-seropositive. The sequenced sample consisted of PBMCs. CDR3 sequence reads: CASSEEGGTEAFF. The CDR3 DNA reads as TGTGCCAGCAGTGAAGAAGGGGGCACTGAAGCTTTCTTT.